Shown below are 30 T cell receptor beta chains from a single sample sequenced in a study of cytomegalovirus exposure and HLA in healthy donors (TCRdb year 2017). The library was obtained by the immunoSEQ multiplex PCR assay. For the multiplex PCR, a mixture combining 60 forward primers for TCR Vbeta segments and 13 reverse primers for TCR Jbeta segments was used. Drawn from immuneACCESS, this table holds only the in-frame rearrangements with V and J called that TCRdb kept. Clones are partly lost; checked studies trace under half to an unresolved V gene and leave the rest unexplained. The sample's records list roughly 120,000 clones. 2.2% of the sample rests with the top ten. The source material was PBMCs. The source of these receptors is a man aged 35 to 55 in good health and CMV-seronegative.

The chain employs TRBV18 and TRBJ2-7; 10 positions match TRBD2. This CDR3 is 15 amino acids long. Trimming cost V 4 bases and J 3 bases; bases outside gene matches: 6. CDR1 KGHSH and CDR2 LQKENI come from the germline V gene. CDR3 amino acids: CASSRGTSELYEQYF. CDR3 DNA sequence: TGTGCCAGCTCACGTGGGACTAGCGAACTCTACGAGCAGTACTTC.

This chain links TRBV7-9 with TRBJ2-1, with 8 bases aligning to TRBD2. V lost 3 bases to trimming and J lost 9 bases; unmatched junction nucleotides: 10. Germline assignment: CDR1 SEHNR and CDR2 FQNEAQ (reference sequence). The CDR3 is 15 residues long. CDR3 loop: CASSFLPAGVLEQFF. The CDR3 DNA is TGTGCCAGCAGCTTTTTACCAGCGGGAGTCCTTGAGCAGTTCTTC.

The chain has TRBV6-6 and TRBJ1-6; weak D call: TRBD1 (5 bases). V lost 7 bases and J lost 7, with 8 bases in between. Germline V gives CDR1 MNHNY, CDR2 SVGAGI (reference sequence). The length of the CDR3 is 12 residues. The CDR3 coding sequence is TGTGCCAGCACAGGGTACAATTCACCCCTCCACTTT. It encodes CASTGYNSPLHF.

The chain links TRBV5-1 to TRBJ2-7; 8 nucleotides match TRBD2. V gave up 2 bases and J gave up 5 bases; unmatched junction bases: 3. This CDR3 region has 13 residues. Looked up from germline, CDR1 is SGHRS and CDR2 is YFSETQ. The CDR3 DNA follows: TGCGCCAGCAGCTTACAGGGACTAGACGAGCAGTACTTC. This codes for CASSLQGLDEQYF.

The chain recombines TRBV10-1 with TRBJ2-3; D is unclear. Germline lookup yields CDR1 WNHNN and CDR2 SYGVQD (reference sequence). The CDR3 spans 15 residues. V gave up 2 bases and J gave up 0 bases, with 9 bases separating them. This CDR3 reads CASSETDPSTDTQYF. The CDR3 DNA reads TGCGCCAGCAGTGAGACAGACCCTAGCACAGATACGCAGTATTTT.

This sequence joins TRBV19 and TRBJ2-7; TRBD2 matches at 7 bases. Looked up from germline, CDR1 is LNHDA and CDR2 is SQIVND (reference sequence). The CDR3 loop spans 18 amino acids. V lost 1 base and J lost 0; bases outside the gene matches: 12. The CDR3 sequence is CASSIVSSAGSNSYEQYF. The CDR3 region has the DNA TGTGCCAGTAGTATAGTTTCTTCAGCGGGATCTAACTCCTACGAGCAGTACTTC.

CDR3 sequence reads: CASSYRTGTNSNQPQHF. DNA of the CDR3: TGTGCCAGCAGCTACCGGACAGGGACTAATAGCAATCAGCCCCAGCATTTT. The V and J genes are TRBV7-8 and TRBJ1-5; 8 bases map to TRBD1. CDR1 is SGHVS and CDR2 is FQNEAQ in the germline V gene. The CDR3 consists of 17 residues. With 4 bases clipped from V and 0 bases from J, the junction kept 8 bases outside the gene matches.

The CDR3 bases are TGTGCCAGCAGCTTAGGCGGGTCGGCAACTGAAGCTTTCTTT. This codes for CASSLGGSATEAFF. The chain links TRBV7-9 to TRBJ1-1, with no clear D. V lost 1 base and J lost 5, with 11 bases in between. Germline CDR1 is SEHNR and CDR2 is FQNEAQ (reference sequence). CDR3 size: 14 residues.

The rearrangement links TRBV7-2 to TRBJ2-1; maybe TRBD2 (5 bases). V was trimmed by 2 bases and J by 0 bases, leaving 5 bases between them. Germline assignment: CDR1 SGHTA and CDR2 FQGNSA. This CDR3 is 14 amino acids long. CDR3 in DNA: TGTGCCAGCAGCTTACTAGCCTCCTACAATGAGCAGTTCTTC. Encoded protein: CASSLLASYNEQFF.

This chain links TRBV6-1 with TRBJ1-4; 9 nucleotides match TRBD1. The CDR3 extends over 14 amino acids. CDR1 and CDR2 from the germline V gene are MNHNS and SASEGT. Losses at the gene ends were 8 bases for V and 7 bases for J; bases not matched to a gene: 8. The CDR3, as DNA: TGTGCCAGCCAGACAGGGGGTGTTGGTGAAAAACTGTTTTTT. This codes for CASQTGGVGEKLFF.

This chain joins TRBV28 and TRBJ2-7; 9 nucleotides match TRBD1. Unmatched junction bases numbered 5, after V lost 6 bases and J lost 2 bases. The CDR3 runs to 14 residues. From germline, CDR1 is MDHEN and CDR2 SYDVKM. CDR3: CASRPQGAAYEQYF. The DNA of the CDR3 is TGTGCCAGCAGGCCACAGGGGGCTGCCTACGAGCAGTACTTC.

This chain uses TRBV10-1 with TRBJ2-6, with TRBD1 matching 7 bases. V was pared by 9 bases and J by 4 bases, with 6 bases of the junction left unmatched. Germline-derived CDR1 and CDR2 are WNHNN and SYGVQD (reference sequence). This CDR3 is built from 14 residues. The CDR3 here is CARLDRAGANVLTF. CDR3 sequence (DNA): TGCGCCAGACTTGACAGGGCCGGGGCCAACGTCCTGACTTTC.

The chain couples TRBV11-2 to TRBJ2-1; 11 bases line up with TRBD2. The CDR3 is 16 residues long. Germline assignment: CDR1 SGHAT and CDR2 FQNNGV. The trim removed 5 bases at V and 4 bases at J, leaving 7 bases unmatched. The CDR3 DNA reads TGTGCCAGCAGCCGCTGGGGACTAGCGGAGTACAATGAGCAGTTCTTC. Protein product: CASSRWGLAEYNEQFF. Full variable domain (rest looked up from reference TRBV11-2 and TRBJ2-1): EAGVAQSPRYKIIEKRQSVAFWCNPISGHATLYWYQQILGQGPKLLIQFQNNGVVDDSQLPKDRFSAERLKGVDSTLKIQPAKLEDSAVYLCASSRWGLAEYNEQFFGPGTRLTVL.

With respect to this clone: Mismatch with germline at one junction end may stem from a read error. CDR3 sequence reads: CASSLGTSGYNEQFF. The CDR3 nucleotides are TGTGCTAGCAGCCTTGGGACTAGCGGATACAATGAGCAGTTCTTC. This chain connects TRBV7-7 to TRBJ2-1, with 11 positions matching TRBD2. The CDR3 spans 15 residues. Germline V gives CDR1 SSHAT, CDR2 FNYEAQ (reference sequence).

The chain links TRBV7-8 to TRBJ2-7; 12 bases line up with TRBD2. The germline CDR1 and CDR2 sequences are SGHVS and FQNEAQ. This CDR3 is built from 15 residues. The V gene end was trimmed by 4 bases and the J gene end by 3 bases; junction bases not matched to a gene: 4. CDR3 nucleotide sequence: TGTGCCAGCAGCTCCCGACTAGCGGGAGACTACGAGCAGTACTTC. It encodes CASSSRLAGDYEQYF.

V is TRBV5-6 and J is TRBJ2-1, with D perhaps matching TRBD2 (7 bases). The V gene's germline CDR1 is SGHDT and CDR2 YYEEEE. Trimming cost V 4 bases and J 8 bases, with 25 bases left between them. This CDR3 has 17 amino acids. The CDR3 nucleotides are TGTGCCAGCAGCCTACAACTGGGGGGGGCGCGAACCGATGAGCAGTTCTTC. Encoded protein: CASSLQLGGARTDEQFF.

The chain joins TRBV28 to TRBJ2-5; TRBD2 agrees at 12 bases. The CDR3 is 14 residues long. The V gene's germline CDR1 is MDHEN and CDR2 SYDVKM. The V segment lost 2 bases and the J segment 9 bases; nucleotides outside the gene matches: 4. As DNA, the CDR3 is TGTGCCAGCAGTTTAGTGCTAGCGGGAGGGTCCCAGTACTTC. It yields the protein CASSLVLAGGSQYF.

The chain carries TRBV19 and TRBJ2-7, with a possible D match to TRBD2 (6 bases). V was clipped by 10 bases and J by 1 base, with 17 bases between them. Germline loops: CDR1 LNHDA, CDR2 SQIVND (reference sequence). CDR3 length: 14 amino acids. CDR3: CATRGGRRSYEQYF. In nucleotides, the CDR3 is TGTGCCACCCGAGGAGGGCGTAGGTCCTACGAGCAGTACTTC.

This chain uses TRBV7-9 with TRBJ2-5; the D is unclear. This CDR3 region has 13 residues. V lost 3 bases to trimming and J lost 5 bases, with 10 bases between them. Germline V gives CDR1 SEHNR, CDR2 FQNEAQ (reference sequence). CDR3 protein: CASSFGGGETQYF. The CDR3 DNA is TGTGCCAGCAGCTTTGGCGGCGGTGAGACCCAGTACTTC.

This chain joins TRBV5-4 and TRBJ1-2; 10 bases map to TRBD1. Germline V gives CDR1 SGHNT, CDR2 YYREEE (reference sequence). This CDR3 is 14 amino acids long. The V gene end was trimmed by 2 bases and the J gene end by 7 bases; junction bases not matched to a gene: 5. Here the CDR3 reads CASSFPTGGGGYTF. The CDR3 DNA follows: TGTGCCAGCAGCTTTCCGACAGGGGGCGGTGGCTACACCTTC.

This chain joins TRBV7-3 and TRBJ2-5, with D possibly being TRBD2 (6 bases). Germline V lookup: CDR1 SGHTA, CDR2 FQGTGA. Trimming took off 2 bases at V and 5 bases at J, with 9 bases between the two ends. CDR3 length: 13 amino acids. CDR3 bases: TGTGCCAGCAGCTTAGAACGGGGGGAGACCCAGTACTTC. It is translated as CASSLERGETQYF.

The chain links TRBV11-3 to TRBJ1-2; TRBD1 aligns across 8 bases. The CDR3 is 13 residues long. The germline V gene encodes CDR1 SGHNT and CDR2 YENEEA. Unmatched junction bases numbered 6, after V lost 8 bases and J lost 4 bases. The CDR3 here is CASQSGQGYGYTF. CDR3 bases: TGTGCCAGCCAATCCGGACAGGGCTATGGCTACACCTTC. The full variable domain, completed using reference TRBV11-3 and TRBJ1-2, is EAGVVQSPRYKIIEKKQPVAFWCNPISGHNTLYWYLQNLGQGPELLIRYENEEAVDDSQLPKDRFSAERLKGVDSTLKIQPAELGDSAVYLCASQSGQGYGYTFGSGTRLTVV.

J is TRBJ1-2 and V is TRBV18; tentative D call: TRBD1 (5 bases). The germline V gene encodes CDR1 KGHSH and CDR2 LQKENI. V was shortened by 6 bases and J by 6 bases, with 14 bases between the two germline ends. The CDR3 has 13 amino acids. The CDR3 here is CASSPGQEDGYTF. The CDR3 DNA reads TGTGCCAGCTCTCCAGGGCAGGAAGATGGCTACACCTTC.

The chain links TRBV28 to TRBJ2-1; weak D call: TRBD1 (5 bases). Germline CDR1 is MDHEN and CDR2 is SYDVKM. This CDR3 region has 14 residues. V gave up 7 bases and J gave up 3 bases, with 13 bases separating them. The CDR3 reads CASILKGDYNEQFF. CDR3 DNA: TGTGCCAGCATCCTGAAAGGGGACTACAATGAGCAGTTCTTC.

This chain connects TRBV11-3 to TRBJ1-2, with D unclear. Trimming removed 1 base from V and 8 bases from J, with 11 bases in between. CDR3 size: 13 residues. Germline CDR1 reads SGHNT; CDR2 reads YENEEA. CDR3 nucleotide sequence: TGTGCCAGCAGCTTAGCCCGAGGGCACGGCTACACCTTC. Its protein is CASSLARGHGYTF.

The rearrangement links TRBV7-2 to TRBJ1-4, with TRBD1 matching over 8 bases. Germline CDR1 and CDR2: SGHTA and FQGNSA. V dropped 5 bases and J dropped 13; count of bases not matched to a gene: 9. This CDR3 has 13 residues. CDR3 in DNA: TGTGCCAGCAGCGTACAGGGGGAGGGCGTACTGTTTTTT. The encoded protein is CASSVQGEGVLFF.

The rearrangement joins TRBV11-2 to TRBJ2-2; D not resolved. The V end lost 7 bases, the J end lost 0 bases, and 12 bases lay between the germline ends. The CDR3 length is 15 residues. Germline CDR1 is SGHAT and CDR2 is FQNNGV. Written as DNA, the CDR3 is TGTGCCAGCACCTTGGAGATCGCGAACACCGGGGAGCTGTTTTTT. It encodes CASTLEIANTGELFF.

The rearrangement joins TRBV10-3 to TRBJ2-2, with D possibly TRBD2 on 5 matching bases. Germline CDR1 reads ENHRY; CDR2 reads SYGVKD. The length of the CDR3 is 14 residues. V gave up 8 bases and J gave up 2 bases, with 12 bases separating them. In nucleotides, the CDR3 is TGTGCCATCTCACTAGGGCCCAACACCGGGGAGCTGTTTTTT. Amino acid sequence: CAISLGPNTGELFF.

This chain joins TRBV2 and TRBJ2-4; 8 nucleotides agree with TRBD2. The CDR3 totals 18 residues. J was trimmed by 0 bases and V by 4 bases; bases with no gene match: 11. Per germline, CDR1 SNHLY and CDR2 FYNNEI. In nucleotides, the CDR3 is TGTGCCAGCAGTGGGGCCACTAGCGGAGAGCTAGCCAAAAACATTCAGTACTTC. The encoded protein is CASSGATSGELAKNIQYF.

The V gene is TRBV10-2, the J gene TRBJ2-7; tentatively, D is TRBD2 (5 bases). The CDR3 is made up of 15 amino acids. V lost 1 base and J lost 0, with 10 bases in between. The germline V gene encodes CDR1 WSHSY and CDR2 SAAADI. Written as DNA, the CDR3 is TGCGCCAGCAGTGAGTATAAGCGGAGCTCCTACGAGCAGTACTTC. It is translated as CASSEYKRSSYEQYF.